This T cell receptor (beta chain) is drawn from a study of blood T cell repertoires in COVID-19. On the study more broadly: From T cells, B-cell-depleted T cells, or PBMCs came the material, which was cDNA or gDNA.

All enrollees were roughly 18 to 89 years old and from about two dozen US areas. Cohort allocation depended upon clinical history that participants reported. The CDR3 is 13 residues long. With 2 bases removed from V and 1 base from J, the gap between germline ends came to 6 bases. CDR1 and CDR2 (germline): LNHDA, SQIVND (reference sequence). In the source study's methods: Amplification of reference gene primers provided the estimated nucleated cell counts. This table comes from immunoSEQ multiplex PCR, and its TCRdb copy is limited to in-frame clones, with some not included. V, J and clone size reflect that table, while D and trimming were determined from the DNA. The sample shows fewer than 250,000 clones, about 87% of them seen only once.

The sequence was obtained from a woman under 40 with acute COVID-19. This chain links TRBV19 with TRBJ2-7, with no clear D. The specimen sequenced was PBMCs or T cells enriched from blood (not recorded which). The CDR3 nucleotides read TGTGCCAGTAGTATAACCAGGTCCTACGAGCAGTACTTC. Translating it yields CASSITRSYEQYF.